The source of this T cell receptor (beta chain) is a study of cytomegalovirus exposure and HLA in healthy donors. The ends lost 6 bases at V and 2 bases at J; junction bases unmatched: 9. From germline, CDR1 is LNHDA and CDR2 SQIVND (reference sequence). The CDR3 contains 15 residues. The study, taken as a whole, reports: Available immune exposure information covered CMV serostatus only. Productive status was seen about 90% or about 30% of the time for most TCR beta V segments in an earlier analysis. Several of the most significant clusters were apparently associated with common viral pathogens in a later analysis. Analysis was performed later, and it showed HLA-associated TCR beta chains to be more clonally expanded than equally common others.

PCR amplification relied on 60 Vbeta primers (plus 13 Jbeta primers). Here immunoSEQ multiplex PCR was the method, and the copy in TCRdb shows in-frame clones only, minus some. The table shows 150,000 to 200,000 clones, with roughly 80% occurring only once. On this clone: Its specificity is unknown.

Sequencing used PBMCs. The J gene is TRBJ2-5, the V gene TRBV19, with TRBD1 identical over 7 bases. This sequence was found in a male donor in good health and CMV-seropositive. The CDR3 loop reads CASRRTGYVQETQYF. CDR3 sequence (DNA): TGTGCCAGTAGACGGACAGGATACGTACAAGAGACCCAGTACTTC. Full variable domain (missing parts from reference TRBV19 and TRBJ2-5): DGGITQSPKYLFRKEGQNVTLSCEQNLNHDAMYWYRQDPGQGLRLIYYSQIVNDFQKGDIAEGYSVSREKKESFPLTVTSAQKNPTAFYLCASRRTGYVQETQYFGPGTRLLVL.